Listed below are T cell receptor beta chains from one sample, sequenced in a study of T cell repertoires in cytomegalovirus infection. TCRdb fed the reads into MiXCR, producing one record per CDR3 protein. Among around 750,000 distinct CDR3 sequences, 30% to 35% were seen once, and the ten largest hold around 12%. No antigen is known for these receptors. This specimen consisted of cultured CD8+ T cells from PBMCs, obtained from culture after CMV antigen stimulation. The receptors stem from a human donor in good health (CMV status not recorded). Some clones in this sample may be carry-over from other donors' samples. CDR3s include the opening cysteine and the closing phenylalanine or tryptophan. D genes are given only for firm matches. Part of the rows lack a size; the others show once, few, many or a class for expanded clones.

TRBJ1-1 - TRBV6-1 - CASSEYSREAFF TGTGCCAGCAGTGAATATAGTAGAGAAGCTTTCTTT
TRBJ1-1 - TRBV10-3 - CAITGGLNTEAFF TGTGCCATCACCGGCGGGCTGAACACTGAAGCTTTCTTT
TRBJ1-1 few TRBV4-3 - CASSQSYRVNTEAFF TGCGCCAGCAGCCAGAGCTACAGGGTGAACACTGAAGCTTTCTTT
TRBJ2-4 - TRBV3-1 TRBD1 CASSQDLRDRGSKNIQYF TGTGCCAGCAGCCAAGATTTACGGGACAGGGGATCCAAAAACATTCAGTACTTC
TRBJ1-4 few TRBV19 - CASSMGRGVEKLFF TGTGCCAGTAGTATGGGCAGGGGAGTAGAAAAACTGTTTTTT
TRBJ2-2 few TRBV15 - CATSREGVREELFF TGTGCCACCAGCAGAGAGGGTGTCCGGGAGGAGCTGTTTTTT
TRBJ2-5 - TRBV5-1 - CASSFTDRVQETQYF TGCGCCAGCAGCTTCACGGACAGAGTTCAAGAGACCCAGTACTTC
TRBJ2-7 few TRBV5-8 - CASSSFRIHEQYF TGTGCCAGCAGCTCATTCAGGATTCACGAGCAGTACTTC
TRBJ2-6 - TRBV20-1 - CSARDPGTPTGANVLTF TGCAGTGCTAGAGATCCAGGCACTCCCACTGGGGCCAACGTCCTGACTTTC
TRBJ2-3 - TRBV24-1 - CATSDTASSADTQYF TGTGCCACCAGTGATACGGCTAGCTCCGCAGATACGCAGTATTTT
TRBJ2-7 many TRBV20-1 TRBD2 CSVQKTGGPDEQYF TGCAGTGTACAAAAGACGGGGGGGCCCGACGAGCAGTACTTC
TRBJ2-1 few TRBV12-5 TRBD1 CASGLDQDRYSYNEQFF TGTGCTAGTGGTTTGGATCAGGACAGGTACTCCTACAATGAGCAGTTCTTC
TRBJ1-4 - TRBV27 - CASSARGLGEKLFF TGTGCCAGCAGTGCCCGGGGGTTGGGGGAAAAACTGTTTTTT
TRBJ2-2 many TRBV7-2 - CASSLGPDGTGELFF TGTGCCAGCAGCCTCGGGCCGGACGGCACCGGGGAGCTGTTTTTT
TRBJ2-2 few TRBV7-9 - CASSYGSNTGELFF TGTGCCAGCAGCTACGGATCGAACACCGGGGAGCTGTTTTTT
TRBJ2-1 few TRBV19 TRBD2 CASSNSGGANEQFF TGTGCCAGTAGTAATAGCGGGGGGGCGAATGAGCAGTTCTTC
TRBJ1-2 many TRBV7-6 TRBD1 CASSFEGARGLGGYTF TGTGCCAGCAGCTTTGAGGGGGCCAGGGGACTTGGTGGCTACACCTTC
TRBJ2-1 - TRBV27 - CASSLEPPGNEQFF TGTGCCAGCAGTTTGGAGCCGCCGGGGAATGAGCAGTTCTTC
TRBJ2-7 - TRBV12-3/TRBV12-4 - CASSPRFRGREYEQYF TGTGCCAGCAGTCCCCGTTTCAGGGGTCGGGAGTACGAGCAGTACTTC
TRBJ1-1 few TRBV18 TRBD1 CASFPGQGWTEAFF TGTGCCAGCTTCCCGGGACAGGGGTGGACTGAAGCTTTCTTT
TRBJ1-4 few TRBV6-6 TRBD1 CASMQGDEKLFF TGTGCCAGCATGCAGGGGGATGAAAAACTGTTTTTT
TRBJ1-2 - TRBV10-3 TRBD1 CAISEGTDLFGYTF TGTGCCATCAGTGAAGGGACAGACCTTTTTGGCTACACCTTC
TRBJ2-1 few TRBV7-2 TRBD2 CASSLEERGAYNEQFF TGTGCCAGCAGCTTAGAAGAGCGGGGAGCCTACAATGAGCAGTTCTTC
TRBJ1-1 few TRBV27 - CASSLSQPRNTEAFF TGTGCCAGCAGTCTATCCCAGCCCAGGAACACTGAAGCTTTCTTT
TRBJ2-4 few TRBV10-2 TRBD2 CASSRDYIIQYF TGCGCCAGCAGCCGGGACTATATAATTCAGTACTTC
TRBJ1-2 - TRBV27 TRBD1 CASSLFAPTGGNYGYTF TGTGCCAGCAGTTTATTCGCCCCCACAGGGGGAAACTATGGCTACACCTTC
TRBJ2-7 - TRBV27 - CASSTDRNEQYF TGTGCCAGCAGTACCGACAGAAACGAGCAGTACTTC
TRBJ2-3 many TRBV7-8 TRBD2 CASSPESGGATDTQYF TGTGCCAGCAGCCCGGAGAGCGGGGGGGCCACAGATACGCAGTATTTT
TRBJ2-6 - TRBV18 - CASSPPDILGSGANVLTF TGTGCCAGCTCACCACCGGACATCCTGGGCTCAGGGGCCAACGTCCTGACTTTC
TRBJ1-1 few TRBV12-3/TRBV12-4 - CASSTRGGAGNTEAFF TGTGCCAGCAGCACACGCGGGGGGGCAGGGAACACTGAAGCTTTCTTT
TRBJ2-1 - TRBV7-9 - CASSPEGPPYNEQFF TGTGCCAGCAGCCCCGAGGGGCCCCCCTACAATGAGCAGTTCTTC
TRBJ2-3 - TRBV20-1 - CSARAPLVDTQYF TGCAGTGCTAGAGCTCCCTTGGTAGATACGCAGTATTTT
TRBJ2-1 few TRBV5-5 - CASSLGPHEQFF TGTGCCAGCAGCTTGGGTCCCCATGAGCAGTTCTTC
TRBJ2-3 many TRBV6-1 - CASSWQDGTDTQYF TGTGCCAGCAGCTGGCAGGACGGCACAGATACGCAGTATTTT
TRBJ2-5 - TRBV13 TRBD2 CASSLARGGPDQETQYF TGTGCCAGCAGCTTAGCTCGGGGGGGGCCCGATCAAGAGACCCAGTACTTC
TRBJ2-1 - TRBV7-6 - CASSLGDDAYNEQFF TGTGCCAGCAGCTTAGGAGACGATGCCTACAATGAGCAGTTCTTC
TRBJ1-2 few TRBV7-9 TRBD1 CASSRSGGFGYTF TGTGCCAGCAGCAGATCAGGGGGCTTTGGCTACACCTTC
TRBJ1-5 - TRBV7-9 - CASSPTETGNQPQHF TGTGCCAGCAGCCCGACCGAGACGGGCAATCAGCCCCAGCATTTT
TRBJ2-1 - TRBV24-1 - CATSDIRLDEQFF TGTGCCACCAGTGATATCAGATTGGATGAGCAGTTCTTC
TRBJ2-2 - TRBV7-1 - CASSPRWQERNGELFF TGTGCCAGCAGCCCACGATGGCAGGAAAGGAACGGGGAGCTGTTTTTT
TRBJ2-3 - TRBV27 - CASSPSLGGTQYF TGTGCCAGCAGTCCCTCCTTAGGGGGTACGCAGTATTTT
TRBJ2-2 many TRBV7-6 TRBD2 CASSAPAGQAGMYTGELFF TGTGCCAGCAGCGCCCCGGCGGGGCAAGCGGGGATGTACACCGGGGAGCTGTTTTTT
TRBJ2-1 - TRBV20-1 - CSANADSNNEQFF TGCAGTGCCAACGCGGACAGCAACAATGAGCAGTTCTTC
TRBJ1-5 many TRBV4-1 - CASSQEGRNQPQHF TGCGCCAGCAGCCAAGAAGGGCGCAATCAGCCCCAGCATTTT
TRBJ1-5 - TRBV9 - CASSVGGSLYQPQHF TGTGCCAGCAGCGTAGGGGGCAGCCTGTATCAGCCCCAGCATTTT
TRBJ2-7 few TRBV6-1 TRBD1 CASSEARDRNHEQYF TGTGCCAGCAGTGAAGCCCGGGACAGGAACCACGAGCAGTACTTC
TRBJ2-7 - TRBV5-5 - CASSSPGSSYEQYF TGTGCCAGCAGCTCGCCGGGGAGCTCCTACGAGCAGTACTTC
TRBJ2-5 - TRBV10-2 TRBD2 CASRDGLAKTQYF TGCGCCAGCAGGGACGGACTAGCGAAGACCCAGTACTTC
TRBJ2-1 - TRBV7-9 - CASSLTSLVEASSYNGQFF TGTGCCAGCAGCTTAACAAGCCTAGTGGAGGCTAGCTCCTACAATGGGCAGTTCTTC